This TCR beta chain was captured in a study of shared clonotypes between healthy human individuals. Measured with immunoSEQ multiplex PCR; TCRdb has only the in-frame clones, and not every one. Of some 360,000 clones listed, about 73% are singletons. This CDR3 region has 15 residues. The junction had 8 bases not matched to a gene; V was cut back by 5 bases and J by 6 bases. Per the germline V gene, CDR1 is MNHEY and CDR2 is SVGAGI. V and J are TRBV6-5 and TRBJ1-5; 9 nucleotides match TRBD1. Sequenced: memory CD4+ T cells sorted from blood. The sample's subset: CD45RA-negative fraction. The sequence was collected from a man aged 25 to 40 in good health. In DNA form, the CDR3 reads TGTGCCAGCAGTGCTACCGGGACAGGGAGTCAGCCCCAGCATTTT. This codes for CASSATGTGSQPQHF.